The subject of this entry is one T cell receptor (beta chain). The source of the sample is a study of cytomegalovirus exposure and HLA in healthy donors. CDR1 and CDR2 from the germline V gene are MNHEY and SVGAGI. The CDR3 spans 15 residues. Between the trimmed V and J ends, which lost 2 bases and 2 bases, there was a span of 10 bases. Primers: 60 Vbeta forward and 13 Jbeta reverse. Some clones are missing from TCRdb's copy, which holds only in-frame ones; the method was immunoSEQ multiplex PCR. The data show fewer than 250,000 clones, 82% seen once. The sequenced sample consisted of PBMCs. The chain recombines TRBV6-5 with TRBJ1-5, with D perhaps matching TRBD1 (5 bases). This TCR derives from a middle-aged man in good health and CMV-seropositive. The CDR3 is CASSYDSRGNQPQHF. As DNA, the CDR3 is TGTGCCAGCAGTTACGACTCCAGGGGCAATCAGCCCCAGCATTTT.